This TCR beta chain emerged from a study of patients and donors after allogeneic stem cell transplantation (dated by TCRdb to between 2020 and 2021). This clonotype was counted at least ten times. What antigen it recognizes has not been identified. No base quality information exists; no much larger clone differs at one position. Library preparation was by RT-PCR. Sequencing was performed on a NextSeq 550. The public reads were quality trimmed at Q25 with fastp and then assembled into clones with MiXCR by TCRdb, keeping productive beta chains. Each CDR3 protein gets just one entry, which takes the most common genes and DNA from the rows behind it. The sample table contains just over 55,000 distinct CDR3 sequences; only one count was recorded for 13% of them. The ten largest clones capture about a third of the sample. Sequencing input: blood, either unsorted or a sorted T cell fraction (not recorded which). This TCR was recovered from a human donor who was either an allogeneic HSCT recipient or a stem cell or donor lymphocyte infusion donor (not recorded which). It is not recorded whose cells these are; they may come from a transplant donor.

The CDR3 has the sequence CASSKAWVHNTEAFF. The DNA sequence is as follows: TGTGCCAGCAGCAAAGCGTGGGTTCATAACACTGAAGCTTTCTTT. The rearranged chain carries TRBV21-1 and TRBJ1-1. TRBV21-1 is a pseudogene segment. The CDR3 measures 15 amino acids from cysteine to phenylalanine. Just the 45-base CDR3 DNA is kept, in frame starting at base 1.